This TCR beta chain was captured in a study of CXCR3-negative and CXCR3-positive naive CD8 T cells. Study at large: Total TRB output reached around 150 million reads, about 1.5 +/- 0.3 million per library.

CDR3 size: 15 residues. Germline-derived CDR1 and CDR2 are MDHEN and SYDVKM. Study findings and constraints: Partly lower CXCR3 expression followed cryopreservation, and most assays relied on fresh PBMCs. Similar TRBV-TRBJ usage was seen in naive cells (both CXCR3-negative and CXCR3-positive), but memory cells differed. Hydrophobicity of TRB CDR3s was greater in CXCR3-positive naive cells than in CXCR3-negative naive cells. Whereas both naive subsets had comparably high diversity, memory CD8+ cells had much lower diversity.

With regard to this clonotype: Its antigen is unknown.

cDNA libraries for TRB were generated by 5' RACE incorporating UMI labels. One entry per CDR3 protein, without DNA, is what TCRdb gives after re-calling the 5' RACE reads. This sample lists more than 6,500 distinct CDR3 sequences; its ten largest clones have under 1.5%. Sequencing was performed on naive CXCR3+ CD8+ T cells from blood. Subset reported: CD45RO-CCR7+CD27+CD95- naive CD8+ T cells expressing CXCR3 (TNR3+). The rearrangement uses TRBV28 and TRBJ2-7; TCRdb's D gene call, TRBD1, goes unchecked for lack of DNA. This clonotype originated in a human donor in good health. Some clones in this sample may be carry-over from other donors' samples. CDR3 amino acids: CASSSTNIRGDEQYF.